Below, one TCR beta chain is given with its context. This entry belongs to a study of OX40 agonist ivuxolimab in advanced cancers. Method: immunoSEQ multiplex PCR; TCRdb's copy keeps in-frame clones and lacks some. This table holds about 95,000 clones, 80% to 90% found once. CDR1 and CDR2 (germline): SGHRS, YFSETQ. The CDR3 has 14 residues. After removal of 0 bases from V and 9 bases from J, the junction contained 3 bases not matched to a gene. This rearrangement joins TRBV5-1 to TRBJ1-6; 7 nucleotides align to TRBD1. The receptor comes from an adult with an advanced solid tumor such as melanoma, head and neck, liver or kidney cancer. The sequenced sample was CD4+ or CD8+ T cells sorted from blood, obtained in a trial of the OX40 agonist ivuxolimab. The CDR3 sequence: CASSLGQGGSPLHF. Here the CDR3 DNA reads TGCGCCAGCAGCTTGGGACAGGGTGGTTCACCCCTCCACTTT.